This T cell receptor (beta chain) was documented in a study of cytomegalovirus exposure and HLA in healthy donors. General observations from the study: TRBV6-2, TRBV6-3 and other indistinguishable V segments were excluded. Follow-up analysis seemed to connect common viral pathogens with several of the most significant clusters identified. TCR beta chain V- and J-gene trimming was linked, in a later analysis, to a missense variant in DCLRE1C. Earlier analysis found most TCR beta V segments productive about 90% or about 30% of the time.

Germline V CDR1 and CDR2: SGHRS, YFSETQ. The V end was cut by 0 bases, the J end by 10 bases, with 16 bases between. The CDR3 consists of 14 residues. The PCR had 60 Vbeta and 13 Jbeta primers. Using immunoSEQ multiplex PCR, the repertoire was profiled, and TCRdb retains in-frame clones only, with some absent. The top ten hold just over 8% of the sample, which has around 120,000 clones, approximately 72% seen once. With regard to this clone: Antigen specificity is unknown.

The receptor was isolated from a woman between 35 and 50 years old in good health and CMV-seropositive. The gene calls are TRBV5-1 and TRBJ1-1; TRBD1 might be the D (5 bases). Specimen: PBMCs. In DNA form, the CDR3 reads TGCGCCAGCAGCTTGGATCGGGGGGGATCGGCAGCTTTCTTT. It is translated as CASSLDRGGSAAFF.